Each of the 20 T cell receptor beta chains below was sequenced from the same sample in a study of OX40 agonist ivuxolimab in advanced cancers. Here immunoSEQ multiplex PCR was the method, and the copy in TCRdb shows in-frame clones only, minus some. The sample has 99,000 or so clones; roughly nine tenths are singletons. Sequencing used CD4+ or CD8+ T cells sorted from blood, obtained in a trial of the OX40 agonist ivuxolimab. The receptors here all came from an adult with an advanced solid tumor such as melanoma, head and neck, liver or kidney cancer.

The chain links TRBV5-1 to TRBJ2-2; 12 bases align to TRBD1. Looked up from germline, CDR1 is SGHRS and CDR2 is YFSETQ. The CDR3 extends over 17 amino acids. Germline trimming cut 4 bases from V and 5 bases from J; bases unmatched to any gene: 9. CDR3: CASSTGQGASGTGELFF. The CDR3 region has the DNA TGCGCCAGCAGCACGGGACAGGGGGCGAGTGGAACCGGGGAGCTGTTTTTT.

The chain couples TRBV30 to TRBJ1-4; weak D call: TRBD1 (5 bases). Germline V gives CDR1 GTSNPN, CDR2 SVGIG (reference sequence). Trimming removed 7 bases from V and 3 bases from J, with 12 bases in between. This CDR3 is 13 amino acids long. CDR3 amino acids: CASLGTANEKLFF. In DNA form, the CDR3 reads TGTGCCTCTCTGGGGACGGCTAATGAAAAACTGTTTTTT.

The CDR3 sequence: CASSLTGQTTGELFF. The CDR3 region has the DNA TGTGCCAGCAGCTTAACCGGGCAAACCACCGGGGAGCTGTTTTTT. The chain carries TRBV7-3 and TRBJ2-2; D unclear. This CDR3 has 15 amino acids. Germline V gene lookup returns CDR1 SGHTA and CDR2 FQGTGA. V lost 0 bases, J lost 4 bases, and 9 bases lay in between. The complete variable domain, with remaining parts taken from reference TRBV7-3 and TRBJ2-2, reads GAGVSQTPSNKVTEKGKYVELRCDPISGHTALYWYRQSLGQGPEFLIYFQGTGAADDSGLPNDRFFAVRPEGSVSTLKIQRTERGDSAVYLCASSLTGQTTGELFFGEGSRLTVL.

This clone has only one observation. The genes are TRBV18 and TRBJ2-6, with 7 bases lining up with TRBD2. CDR3 length: 17 amino acids. CDR1 is KGHSH and CDR2 is LQKENI in the germline V gene. J lost 1 base, V lost 4 bases, and 7 bases had no gene match. CDR3 sequence (DNA): TGTGCCAGCTCACAGACTAGCAGAAATTCTGGGGCCAACGTCCTGACTTTC. Amino acid sequence: CASSQTSRNSGANVLTF.

Points on this clone: This sample includes further DNA sequences coding for the same CDR3. The chain couples TRBV30 to TRBJ2-3; 7 bases map to TRBD2. The CDR3 is made up of 14 amino acids. Germline loops: CDR1 GTSNPN, CDR2 SVGIG (reference sequence). Trimming took 0 bases from V and 5 from J; bases not matched to a gene: 5. The CDR3 nucleotides read TGTGCCTGGAGTGTGGGCGGGAGCGGAGATACGCAGTATTTT. Translated, it gives CAWSVGGSGDTQYF.

The chain carries TRBV28 and TRBJ1-5; D remains ambiguous. Trimming removed 3 bases from V and 0 bases from J, with 12 bases in between. The CDR3 spans 16 residues. CDR1 is MDHEN, CDR2 SYDVKM, per germline. CDR3 sequence: CASSFGPGFSNQPQHF. CDR3 DNA: TGTGCCAGCAGTTTTGGGCCGGGGTTTAGCAATCAGCCCCAGCATTTT.

The rearrangement links TRBV11-1 to TRBJ1-1; perhaps TRBD1 as D (5 bases). The CDR3 contains 14 residues. CDR1 is SGHAT, CDR2 FQDESV, per germline (reference sequence). V lost 1 base and J 1 base, leaving 7 bases between the germline ends. The DNA of the CDR3 is TGTGCCAGCAGCTTAGGACAGCGGAACACTGAAGCTTTCTTT. Translated, it gives CASSLGQRNTEAFF.

The chain joins TRBV19 to TRBJ2-3, with 9 bases aligning to TRBD2. This CDR3 contains 15 residues. V dropped 4 bases and J dropped 5; count of bases not matched to a gene: 7. Germline CDR1 LNHDA, CDR2 SQIVND (reference sequence). CDR3 sequence reads: CASSTLAGGGDTQYF. In DNA form, the CDR3 reads TGTGCCAGTAGTACCCTTGCGGGAGGGGGAGATACGCAGTATTTT. The whole variable domain, filled in from reference TRBV19 and TRBJ2-3, reads DGGITQSPKYLFRKEGQNVTLSCEQNLNHDAMYWYRQDPGQGLRLIYYSQIVNDFQKGDIAEGYSVSREKKESFPLTVTSAQKNPTAFYLCASSTLAGGGDTQYFGPGTRLTVL.

The chain recombines TRBV2 with TRBJ2-7, with 10 bases matching TRBD1. The germline gives CDR1 SNHLY, CDR2 FYNNEI. The CDR3 loop spans 16 amino acids. The junction had 4 bases not matched to a gene; V was cut back by 1 base and J by 1 base. The CDR3 here is CASSEGQGAVSYEQYF. CDR3 DNA: TGTGCCAGCAGTGAAGGACAGGGGGCCGTATCCTACGAGCAGTACTTC.

V is TRBV7-9 and J is TRBJ2-1; no reliable D call. V dropped 5 bases and J dropped 4 bases, with 12 bases sitting between them. The CDR3 spans 14 residues. CDR1 is SEHNR, CDR2 FQNEAQ, per germline (reference sequence). The CDR3 bases are TGTGCCAGCAGCGGCCAAGACTTATACAATGAGCAGTTCTTC. This gives the protein CASSGQDLYNEQFF.

This clone occurred a few times. The chain recombines TRBV29-1 with TRBJ1-1; a possible D gene is TRBD1 (5 bases). Germline V gene sequence: CDR1 SQVTM, CDR2 ANQGSEA. The V and J ends lost 4 bases and 4 bases respectively, with 13 bases between them. This CDR3 has 13 residues. The CDR3 loop reads CSVVRGRGTEAFF. Here the CDR3 DNA reads TGCAGCGTTGTACGGGGGAGAGGCACTGAAGCTTTCTTT.

Here the CDR3 reads CASSLASGRTTDTQYF. The CDR3 region has the DNA TGTGCCAGCAGCTTAGCTAGCGGGAGGACGACAGATACGCAGTATTTT. The rearrangement uses TRBV7-9 and TRBJ2-3; 10 nucleotides agree with TRBD2. This CDR3 comprises 16 residues. J lost 3 bases, V lost 0 bases, and 3 bases had no gene match. Germline V CDR1 and CDR2: SEHNR, FQNEAQ (reference sequence).

This clone occurred once. The chain joins TRBV11-2 to TRBJ2-1; D may be TRBD1 or TRBD2 (5 bases each). The CDR3 covers 15 residues. V lost 5 bases, J lost 0 bases, and 11 bases lay in between. CDR1 is SGHAT, CDR2 FQNNGV, per germline. The CDR3 loop is CASSRADNSYNEQFF. CDR3 sequence (DNA): TGTGCCAGCAGCCGAGCGGACAACTCCTACAATGAGCAGTTCTTC.

J is TRBJ1-1 and V is TRBV15; no firm D call. The CDR3 spans 13 residues. Germline lookup yields CDR1 LNHNV and CDR2 YYDKDF (reference sequence). V gave up 1 base and J gave up 4 bases, with 7 bases separating them. In nucleotides, the CDR3 is TGTGCCACCAGCAGAGGGGTGGGCACTGAAGCTTTCTTT. It translates to CATSRGVGTEAFF.

The chain recombines TRBV10-3 with TRBJ1-1; D remains ambiguous. Germline CDR1 is ENHRY and CDR2 is SYGVKD. There are 13 residues in the CDR3. V was cut by 4 bases and J by 1 base, with 7 bases left in between. CDR3 coding DNA: TGTGCCATCAGTGCACATCCGAACACTGAAGCTTTCTTT. It translates to CAISAHPNTEAFF.

The chain uses TRBV4-2 and TRBJ2-2, with D perhaps being TRBD1 or TRBD2 (5 bases each). The CDR3 extends over 16 amino acids. V lost 0 bases to trimming and J lost 4 bases, with 12 bases between them. Germline CDR1 and CDR2: LGHNA and YNFKEQ. Here the CDR3 reads CASSQDPKGRTGELFF. CDR3 nucleotides: TGTGCCAGCAGCCAAGATCCGAAGGGACGCACCGGGGAGCTGTTTTTT.

The chain employs TRBV11-2 and TRBJ2-7, with 10 bases identical to TRBD2. CDR3 length equals 15 residues. V lost 3 bases to trimming and J lost 4 bases; unmatched junction nucleotides: 6. Germline CDR1 reads SGHAT; CDR2 reads FQNNGV. The CDR3 nucleotides are TGTGCCAGCAGCTTCTCTAGCGGGAGAGGGTACGAGCAGTACTTC. Its protein is CASSFSSGRGYEQYF.

The CDR3 loop is CAWGLLADKQETQYF. DNA for the CDR3: TGTGCCTGGGGTTTACTAGCGGATAAACAAGAGACCCAGTACTTC. The V and J genes are TRBV30 and TRBJ2-5; 8 bases align to TRBD2. The germline V gene has CDR1 GTSNPN and CDR2 SVGIG (reference sequence). This CDR3 spans 15 amino acids. After removal of 5 bases from V and 2 bases from J, the junction contained 10 bases not matched to a gene. Full variable domain (remainder filled in from reference TRBV30 and TRBJ2-5): SQTIHQWPATLVQPVGSPLSLECTVEGTSNPNLYWYRQAAGRGLQLLFYSVGIGQISSEVPQNLSASRPQDRQFILSSKKLLLSDSGFYLCAWGLLADKQETQYFGPGTRLLVL.

This clone showed up just once. The chain couples TRBV6-6 to TRBJ1-1; D remains ambiguous. The germline V gene encodes CDR1 MNHNY and CDR2 SVGAGI (reference sequence). V was shortened by 4 bases and J by 5 bases, with 14 bases between the two germline ends. The CDR3 sequence is 14 residues long. CDR3 protein: CASSSTAGRTEAFF. CDR3 in DNA: TGTGCCAGCAGTTCCACAGCCGGGCGGACTGAAGCTTTCTTT.

V gene TRBV21-1 combines with J gene TRBJ2-1. TRBV21-1 has pseudogene status. CDR3 length: 14 residues. Here the CDR3 reads CASSNEGPLNEQFF. DNA of the CDR3: TGTGCCAGCAGCAATGAGGGACCCTTGAATGAGCAGTTCTTC.